The present T cell receptor (beta chain) was sequenced within a study of blood T cell repertoires in COVID-19 (dated by TCRdb to the early 2020s). Context from the whole study: Samples covering the acute and convalescent phases of COVID-19 were provided by collaborators in the United States, Italy and Spain. Samples came from the ongoing ImmuneRACE study (first 160 participants) plus 1,254 subjects from 6 global collaborators. Deeply sampled blood TCRbeta repertoires from subjects exposed to, actively infected with, or recovered from COVID-19 were included in the dataset. The repertoires were released in a freely available public database meant as a resource for research on the immune response to SARS-CoV-2. The material from the prospective study consisted of cDNA or gDNA derived from T cells, B-cell-depleted T cells, or PBMCs. Where available, HLA class I and class II types were obtained from metadata supplied by the sample provider rather than from assay-based typing. Sample metadata almost always included a de-identified subject ID, COVID-19 status, age in years and sex.

The research as a whole found: The quantity of clinical and demographic metadata differed by source and by participant and was supplied without curation.

Each collaborating institution followed its own protocols to collect whole blood in K2EDTA tubes. For TCRbeta analysis, collaborators shipped samples in one of three forms: frozen whole blood, isolated PBMCs, or DNA extracted from either of those sample types. For this clone: Its antigen remains unidentified. The input lacks base qualities; no much larger clone sits a single base away.

TCRbeta CDR3 regions were amplified from genomic DNA by means of the immunoSEQ Assay, a bias-controlled multiplex PCR. Per the source publication's procedure: The number of nucleated cells in each sample was estimated by amplification of reference gene primers within the assay. Sequence reads were collapsed and filtered to measure the absolute abundance of every unique TCRbeta CDR3 rearrangement. For each sample, productive Simpson clonality was calculated as the square root of Simpson's diversity index over productive rearrangements. TCRdb obtained this table from immuneACCESS and retained in-frame rearrangements with V and J assigned. These tables miss some clones; where compared with another copy, unresolved V genes account for less than half of the shortfall, and the remainder is unexplained. V, J and clone size were drawn from that table, and D and trimming were deduced from the DNA. The sample table records 200,000 to 250,000 clones; 84% of these occur just once. Clones ranked in the top ten supply about 20% of the sample.

CDR1 and CDR2 are read off the germline V gene (reference sequence) as SEHNR and FQNEAQ. Measured from the cysteine to the phenylalanine, the CDR3 is 15 residues long. The sequence is cut down to CDR3 DNA, 45 bases in frame from base 1. V is cut by 2 bases and J by 3 bases, and the space between the germline ends is 13 bases. The receptor was derived from a man aged 30 to 39 with active or convalescent COVID-19. The V gene is TRBV7-9 and the J gene is TRBJ1-1; the D gene is possibly TRBD1, with 5 bases matching. Sequencing was performed on peripheral blood. The DNA sequence is as follows: TGTGCCAGCAGCTTAATGGCAGGGAGGGACACTGAAGCTTTCTTT. Its protein product is CASSLMAGRDTEAFF.